This T cell receptor (beta chain) was identified in a study of T-cell reconstitution after alpha-beta-depleted transplantation in children. Whole-study results and caveats: Diversity and T-cell counts at one year after transplant derived mostly from new T cells.

A TCRbeta library incorporating unique molecular identifiers was prepared. TCRdb re-derived calls from the PCR reads in MiXCR, one entry per CDR3 protein. The sample contains approximately 980,000 distinct CDR3 sequences, about 29% of which appear only once. The germline CDR1 and CDR2 sequences are SGHRS and YFSETQ. The length of the CDR3 is 15 residues. V lost 0 bases, J lost 6 bases, and 14 bases lay in between. This clonotype was recorded many times. Its antigen remains unidentified. The chain uses TRBV5-1 and TRBJ2-3; no reliable D call. The receptor was isolated from a boy younger than two who had a stem cell transplant for SCID, so the T cells may come from the graft donor. Source: PBMCs, mostly from graft donor cells, taken 360 days after TCRalphabeta/CD19-depleted stem cell transplant. CDR3 coding DNA: TGCGCCAGCAGCTTGGTTCAGGCAGGTTCGGATACGCAGTATTTT. Translated: CASSLVQAGSDTQYF.